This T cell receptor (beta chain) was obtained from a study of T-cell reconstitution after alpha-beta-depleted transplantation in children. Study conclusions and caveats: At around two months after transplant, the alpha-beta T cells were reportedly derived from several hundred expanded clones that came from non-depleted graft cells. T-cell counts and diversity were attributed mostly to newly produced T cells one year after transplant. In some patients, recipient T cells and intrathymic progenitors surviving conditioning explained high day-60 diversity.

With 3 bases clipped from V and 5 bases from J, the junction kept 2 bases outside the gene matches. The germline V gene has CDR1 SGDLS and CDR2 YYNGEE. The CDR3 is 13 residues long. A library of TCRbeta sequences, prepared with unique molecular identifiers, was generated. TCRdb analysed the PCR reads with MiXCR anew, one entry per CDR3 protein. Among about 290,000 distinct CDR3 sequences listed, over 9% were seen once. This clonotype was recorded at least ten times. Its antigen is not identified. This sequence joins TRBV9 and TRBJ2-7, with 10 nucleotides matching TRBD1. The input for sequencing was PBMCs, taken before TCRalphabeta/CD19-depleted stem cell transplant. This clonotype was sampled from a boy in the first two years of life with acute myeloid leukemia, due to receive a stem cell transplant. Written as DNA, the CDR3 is TGTGCCAGCAGCGCAGGGACAGGGGACGAGCAGTACTTC. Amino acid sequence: CASSAGTGDEQYF.